These 5 T cell receptor beta chains were all obtained from the same sample, sequenced in a study of Ad26.COV2.S vaccination and SARS-CoV-2 variants. Treatment meaning: around 19 received Ad26.COV2.S at low or high dose, single or two shots; 5 received placebo; per-sample allocation not given. Sampling occurred on day 63 after the first vaccine or placebo injection. Profiled with immunoSEQ multiplex PCR; TCRdb holds only in-frame clones, not every one. This table holds 400,000 or so clones, more than 85% found once. Sequencing was performed on peripheral blood, taken in a trial of Ad26.COV2.S vaccine versus placebo. The receptors were gathered from a person between 18 and 60 years old who received the Ad26.COV2.S COVID-19 vaccine or a placebo.

A single count supports this clone. The rearrangement uses TRBV14 and TRBJ1-4, with D uncertain. The CDR3 is 14 amino acids. CDR1 and CDR2 from the germline V gene are SGHDN and FVKESK. V lost 0 bases and J lost 8, with 10 bases in between. The CDR3 nucleotides read TGTGCCAGCAGCCAAGATCGGGTTGGGGAAAAACTGTTTTTT. Protein: CASSQDRVGEKLFF.

The chain joins TRBV19 to TRBJ1-1, with D possibly matching TRBD1 (5 bases). The CDR3 is 14 amino acids. From germline, CDR1 is LNHDA and CDR2 SQIVND (reference sequence). The V end lost 2 bases, the J end lost 2 bases, and 9 bases lay between the germline ends. CDR3 coding DNA: TGTGCCAGTAGTATACGGGGGGGAAACACTGAAGCTTTCTTT. Its translation: CASSIRGGNTEAFF.

This chain links TRBV15 with TRBJ2-2; D tentatively fits TRBD1 or TRBD2 (6 bases each). This CDR3 is built from 19 residues. Trimming stripped 0 bases from V and 5 bases from J, with 22 bases between. CDR1 LNHNV and CDR2 YYDKDF come from the germline V gene (reference sequence). The CDR3 DNA reads TGTGCCACCAGCAGAGATCCCGTCGGGGGCCGTTTGGCTACCGGGGAGCTGTTTTTT. Protein sequence: CATSRDPVGGRLATGELFF.

V is TRBV29-1 and J is TRBJ1-1; D not resolved. Trimming cost V 7 bases and J 3 bases, with 12 bases left between them. The CDR3 covers 12 residues. CDR1 is SQVTM, CDR2 ANQGSEA, per germline. The CDR3 region is CSGTHGHTEAFF. As DNA, the CDR3 is TGCAGCGGTACCCATGGGCACACTGAAGCTTTCTTT. Filled out from reference TRBV29-1 and TRBJ1-1, the complete variable domain reads SAVISQKPSRDICQRGTSLTIQCQVDSQVTMMFWYRQQPGQSLTLIATANQGSEATYESGFVIDKFPISRPNLTFSTLTVSNMSPEDSSIYLCSGTHGHTEAFFGQGTRLTVV.

The chain links TRBV13 to TRBJ2-5; 12 bases are shared with TRBD1. Trimming removed 5 bases from V and 5 bases from J; junction bases left unmatched: 6. CDR1 is PRHDT, CDR2 FYEKMQ, per germline (reference sequence). The CDR3 is 15 residues long. CDR3 sequence reads: CASSKPGQGAETQYF. The CDR3 region has the DNA TGTGCCAGCAGCAAACCGGGACAGGGGGCCGAGACCCAGTACTTC.